This TCR beta chain appears in the sequencing data of a study of cytomegalovirus exposure and HLA in healthy donors. A note on this clone: Its antigen is not known.

Study conclusions and caveats: Researchers had no immune exposure information except CMV serostatus available. There were some public TCRs occurring in many donors, but most TCR sequences were rare. Among the CMV-associated chains, three were confirmed in vitro as specific for CMV antigens.

This PCR relied on a set of 60 Vbeta primers and 13 Jbeta primers. Only in-frame clones appear in the TCRdb table, and some are missing; sequencing was by immunoSEQ multiplex PCR. The sample records roughly 190,000 clones, 73% being singletons. Material: PBMCs. This TCR was sampled from a woman in her twenties or thirties in good health and CMV-seronegative.

Written as DNA, the CDR3 is TGTGCCAGCTCTTGGAGCGGGAGGGCCGGTGAGCAGTTCTTC. It is translated as CASSWSGRAGEQFF. The chain couples TRBV7-9 to TRBJ2-1, with 10 bases lining up with TRBD2. The germline CDR1 and CDR2 sequences are SEHNR and FQNEAQ (reference sequence). With V trimmed by 8 bases and J by 9 bases, 10 bases remained unmatched. This CDR3 is 14 amino acids long.